This T cell receptor (beta chain) comes out of a study of OX40 agonist ivuxolimab in advanced cancers. Study results and caveats: At 0.1 to 3.0 mg/kg and by week 6, clonal expansion occurred in CD4+ and CD8+ blood T cells.

The CDR3 is 16 residues long. Trimming removed 4 bases from V and 0 bases from J; junction bases left unmatched: 4. Per the germline V gene, CDR1 is LGHNA and CDR2 is YNFKEQ. Comments on this clone: What it recognizes is unknown.

Sequencing used immunoSEQ multiplex PCR; TCRdb keeps in-frame clones, though not all of them. The data hold 20,000 to 25,000 clones, with around 80% observed a single time. The chain joins TRBV4-2 to TRBJ2-5; TRBD2 matches 11 bases. The clonotype comes from an adult with an advanced solid tumor such as melanoma, head and neck, liver or kidney cancer. Here the sequenced sample was CD4+ or CD8+ T cells sorted from blood, taken in a trial of the OX40 agonist ivuxolimab. This CDR3 is CASSPLAGGDQETQYF. The CDR3 DNA follows: TGTGCCAGCAGCCCCCTAGCGGGGGGCGACCAAGAGACCCAGTACTTC.